A selection of T cell receptor beta chains follows, all from one sample in a study of T-cell memory formation after mild COVID-19. A single record per CDR3 protein comes from TCRdb applying MiXCR to the 5' RACE reads. The repertoire consists of 340,000 or so distinct CDR3 sequences, with over 10% occurring once and the leading ten covering about 22%. The sample taken for sequencing was PBMCs or a T cell subset sorted from them (not recorded which). The receptors originated from a man younger than 30 who had mild COVID-19 (a few samples of this study predate the infection). Cell type and time point are not known. The CDR3 runs from the conserved cysteine through the conserved F or W. Each record gives: V gene, D gene, clone size, CDR3 length, J gene, CDR3 protein, CDR3 DNA. The D gene is left open where the match is weak. The listing skips clone size in some rows; elsewhere it reads once, few, many or a size class.

>TRBV27|-|-|15|TRBJ1-6
CASNSYSSYNSPLHF
TGTGCCAGCAATTCTTACAGCTCCTATAATTCACCCCTCCACTTT
>TRBV7-9|-|many|15|TRBJ1-6
CASSLGGIRGSPLHF
TGTGCCAGCAGCTTAGGTGGGATCAGGGGTTCACCCCTCCACTTT
>TRBV7-9|-|-|13|TRBJ1-1
CASVGGGHTEAFF
TGTGCCAGCGTAGGGGGGGGGCACACTGAAGCTTTCTTT
>TRBV20-1|-|few|17|TRBJ2-1
CSAEVGPAGRPVWEQFF
TGCAGTGCTGAAGTTGGCCCCGCGGGACGTCCCGTATGGGAGCAGTTCTTC
>TRBV29-1|-|-|13|TRBJ2-5
CSVGAGNQETQYF
TGCAGCGTGGGGGCAGGTAACCAAGAGACCCAGTACTTC
>TRBV9|-|-|14|TRBJ1-2
CASSVGQGTYGYTF
TGTGCCAGCAGCGTAGGTCAGGGAACCTATGGCTACACCTTC
>TRBV7-2|-|-|15|TRBJ1-5
CASTRQMGSNQPQHF
TGTGCCAGCACCAGACAGATGGGGAGCAATCAGCCCCAGCATTTT
>TRBV9|TRBD2|few|12|TRBJ2-3
CASSGTRTSLYF
TGTGCCAGCAGCGGGACGAGGACTAGCTTGTATTTT
>TRBV29-1|-|-|14|TRBJ1-4
CSVDEGRGREKLFF
TGCAGCGTTGACGAAGGCAGGGGTAGGGAAAAACTGTTTTTT
>TRBV11-2|-|few|16|TRBJ2-3
CASSFRGYAGTDTQYF
TGTGCCAGCAGCTTCCGGGGCTACGCTGGCACAGATACGCAGTATTTT
>TRBV20-1|-|-|13|TRBJ1-4
CSASSQRNEKLFF
TGCAGTGCTAGTTCGCAGCGTAATGAAAAACTGTTTTTT
>TRBV29-1|-|few|14|TRBJ1-1
CSVVSPEGNTEAFF
TGCAGCGTTGTATCCCCGGAGGGGAACACTGAAGCTTTCTTT
>TRBV5-1|-|-|14|TRBJ1-2
CASSLVGSLYGYTF
TGCGCCAGCAGCTTGGTCGGCAGCCTCTATGGCTACACCTTC
>TRBV7-9|TRBD2|few|18|TRBJ2-1
CASSDGTSGASSYNEQFF
TGTGCCAGCAGCGACGGGACTAGCGGGGCGAGCTCCTACAATGAGCAGTTCTTC
>TRBV4-3|-|many|14|TRBJ1-1
CASSQGFSNTEAFF
TGCGCCAGCAGCCAAGGGTTCAGCAACACTGAAGCTTTCTTT
>TRBV7-6|-|few|14|TRBJ1-6
CASSVQRSNSPLHF
TGTGCCAGCAGCGTACAGAGGTCTAATTCACCCCTCCACTTT
>TRBV4-1|TRBD1|few|17|TRBJ1-5
CASSQSPGGDSNQPQHF
TGCGCCAGCAGCCAATCCCCAGGGGGGGATAGCAATCAGCCCCAGCATTTT
>TRBV4-3|-|-|9|TRBJ2-7
CASSQDGYF
TGCGCCAGCAGCCAAGACGGCTACTTC
>TRBV12-3/TRBV12-4|-|-|14|TRBJ1-4
CASSTSGTVKRLFF
TGTGCCAGCAGCACCTCAGGGACGGTTAAACGACTGTTTTTT
>TRBV5-5|-|few|12|TRBJ2-7
CASTSARYEQYF
TGTGCCAGCACCTCGGCCCGGTACGAGCAGTACTTC
>TRBV5-1|TRBD2|-|22|TRBJ2-3
CASSRPEIRRGDPGMYTDTQYF
TGCGCCAGCAGCCGCCCCGAGATCCGGCGGGGGGACCCCGGAATGTACACAGATACGCAGTATTTT
>TRBV19|TRBD2|-|14|TRBJ2-7
CASTASGGAYEQYF
TGTGCCAGTACCGCTAGCGGGGGGGCCTACGAGCAGTACTTC
>TRBV7-3|TRBD2|many|14|TRBJ2-3
CASSFGGVTDTQYF
TGTGCCAGCAGCTTCGGGGGGGTCACAGATACGCAGTATTTT
>TRBV6-5|-|many|16|TRBJ2-7
CASSPLGRVGSYEQYF
TGTGCCAGCAGCCCACTGGGCCGGGTAGGCTCCTACGAGCAGTACTTC
>TRBV11-2|-|-|10|TRBJ2-5
CASSMETQYF
TGTGCCAGCAGCATGGAGACCCAGTACTTC
>TRBV7-2|-|few|16|TRBJ1-2
CASSLRARGQGLGYTF
TGTGCCAGCAGCTTAAGGGCACGGGGGCAGGGGCTAGGCTACACCTTC
>TRBV5-4|-|few|14|TRBJ2-1
CASSWGTPPNEQFF
TGTGCCAGCAGCTGGGGGACGCCGCCGAATGAGCAGTTCTTC
>TRBV9|-|many|13|TRBJ2-1
CASSGDSYNEQFF
TGTGCCAGCAGCGGGGACTCCTACAATGAGCAGTTCTTC
>TRBV29-1|-|few|12|TRBJ2-7
CSVVGSSYEQYF
TGCAGCGTTGTGGGGAGCTCCTACGAGCAGTACTTC
>TRBV11-2|TRBD1|-|15|TRBJ2-7
CASTKTGGLTYEQYF
TGTGCCAGCACCAAAACAGGGGGCCTCACCTACGAGCAGTACTTC
>TRBV5-1|TRBD2|-|15|TRBJ2-1
CASSWGTSGGDEQFF
TGCGCCAGCAGCTGGGGGACTAGCGGGGGTGATGAGCAGTTCTTC
>TRBV7-8|-|few|14|TRBJ2-1
CASSLVSIYNEQFF
TGTGCCAGCAGCTTAGTTTCGATCTACAATGAGCAGTTCTTC
>TRBV23-1|TRBD2|few|17|TRBJ2-3
CASSPGLAFPRTDTQYF
TGCGCCAGCAGTCCGGGACTAGCGTTTCCTCGCACAGATACGCAGTATTTT
>TRBV5-1|-|few|13|TRBJ2-4
CASSPGAQDIQYF
TGCGCCAGCAGCCCCGGGGCCCAGGACATTCAGTACTTC
>TRBV4-3|TRBD1|-|17|TRBJ1-3
CASSLSPPGQAGNTIYF
TGCGCCAGCAGCCTTAGCCCTCCGGGACAGGCGGGAAACACCATATATTTT
>TRBV7-9|TRBD1|few|20|TRBJ2-5
CASSVTLYRGPNKAQETQYF
TGTGCCAGCAGCGTTACTCTTTACAGGGGACCGAATAAAGCCCAAGAGACCCAGTACTTC
>TRBV14|TRBD1|few|15|TRBJ1-6
CASSEQGFWGSPLHF
TGTGCCAGCAGCGAACAGGGGTTTTGGGGATCACCCCTCCACTTT
>TRBV6-1|-|-|15|TRBJ1-5
CASSANGGLGQPQHF
TGTGCCAGCAGTGCCAATGGGGGTTTAGGTCAGCCCCAGCATTTT
>TRBV4-3|-|few|18|TRBJ1-3
CASSQDGPGSSSGNTIYF
TGCGCCAGCAGCCAAGATGGACCGGGGTCGAGCTCTGGAAACACCATATATTTT
>TRBV4-3|-|-|15|TRBJ2-7
CASSLDLLGLYEQYF
TGCGCCAGCAGCCTCGACCTCCTGGGGCTCTACGAGCAGTACTTC
>TRBV12-3/TRBV12-4|-|many|13|TRBJ2-5
CASSGTNQETQYF
TGTGCCAGCAGCGGGACGAACCAAGAGACCCAGTACTTC
>TRBV20-1|-|few|13|TRBJ1-1
CSARESGRTEAFF
TGCAGTGCTAGAGAGTCAGGGAGGACTGAAGCTTTCTTT
>TRBV6-5|TRBD1|few|13|TRBJ1-2
CASRQGQINGYTF
TGTGCCAGCAGACAGGGACAGATTAATGGCTACACCTTC
>TRBV12-5|-|-|14|TRBJ1-3
CASGLGGSGNTIYF
TGTGCTAGTGGTTTGGGAGGCTCTGGAAACACCATATATTTT
>TRBV20-1|TRBD2|few|14|TRBJ2-1
CSARGLAGNNEQFF
TGCAGTGCTAGAGGACTAGCGGGTAACAATGAGCAGTTCTTC
>TRBV29-1|-|-|14|TRBJ1-2
CSVEVGVTNYGYTF
TGCAGCGTTGAGGTCGGGGTGACCAACTATGGCTACACCTTC
>TRBV7-2|-|few|16|TRBJ2-3
CASSLGGRGSADTQYF
TGTGCCAGCAGCTTGGGGGGCAGGGGGTCCGCAGATACGCAGTATTTT
>TRBV6-2/TRBV6-3|TRBD2|-|13|TRBJ2-3
CAIGGAWADTQYF
TGTGCCATCGGGGGGGCATGGGCAGATACGCAGTATTTT
>TRBV7-9|TRBD1|few|15|TRBJ1-6
CASSSGQGLGIGLHF
TGTGCCAGCAGCTCGGGACAGGGCCTGGGTATTGGCCTCCACTTT
>TRBV15|-|many|15|TRBJ2-3
CATSRDPAGTDTQYF
TGTGCCACCAGCAGAGATCCCGCCGGCACAGATACGCAGTATTTT
>TRBV10-3|-|-|10|TRBJ2-7
CATGTYEQYF
TGTGCCACCGGGACTTACGAGCAGTACTTC
>TRBV7-9|-|-|15|TRBJ2-7
CASSLGGGGSYEQYF
TGTGCCAGCAGCCTAGGGGGAGGGGGATCCTACGAGCAGTACTTC
>TRBV4-3|-|few|14|TRBJ1-2
CASSQEGRAYGYTF
TGCGCCAGCAGCCAAGAAGGCAGAGCCTATGGCTACACCTTC
>TRBV12-3/TRBV12-4|TRBD1|many|17|TRBJ1-1
CASSRDRGTRMNTEAFF
TGTGCCAGCAGCCGCGACAGGGGAACTCGTATGAACACTGAAGCTTTCTTT